This T cell receptor beta chain derives from a study of cytomegalovirus exposure and HLA in healthy donors (dated by TCRdb to about 2017). General notes on the study: The 670 or so repertoires of the first cohort and the roughly 110 validation repertoires were produced on the same platform, according to a later analysis. The study was designed to test whether signatures of past pathogen exposure could be identified by cataloging public T cell receptors. A separate validation cohort of 90 to 150 different subjects was used in addition to the 666-subject first cohort. To predict cytomegalovirus infection status, the study combined high-throughput TCR immunosequencing, statistical association of individual TCRs with disease status, and machine learning. Overall study outcomes, separate from this receptor: Across donors, most TCR sequences were observed very rarely, whereas some public TCRs were present in many individuals. A later analysis had no HLA typing for the validation cohort, so co-occurrence there was scored across all 110 or so repertoires. The study listed 150 to 200 TCR beta chains as associated with cytomegalovirus. The authors suggested that the approach could potentially be generalized to other disease states and immunological phenotypes. A later analysis found that TCRs clustered in the first cohort also tended to co-occur in the 120 validation repertoires, with more than 90% of cluster scores above 0. Three of the identified cytomegalovirus-associated TCR beta chains were confirmed in vitro to be specific for cytomegalovirus antigens. In both the original and validation cohorts, the classifier was reported to diagnose cytomegalovirus status with high specificity and sensitivity.

Trimming takes 4 bases from V and 0 bases from J, and the germline ends sit 11 bases apart. Its CDR3 holds 15 amino acids, cysteine through phenylalanine. Just the 45-base CDR3 DNA is kept, in frame starting at base 1. Based on the germline V gene, the CDR1 and CDR2 sequences are SGHDT and YYEEEE. Libraries were made using the immunoSEQ multiplex PCR assay. On the authors' methods: A statistical classification framework was built to diagnose cytomegalovirus status from the catalog of TCR beta chain sequences. TCRdb re-hosts the immuneACCESS table, in-frame sequences only. Its copies lack some clones; in the studies checked, an unresolved V gene accounts for under half of them, and the cause for the rest is not known. The V and J calls and clone size are taken from that table; D and trimming were inferred from the DNA. Across this sample there are some 100,000 clones, with about 82% seen only once. In total, the top ten clones hold 4.5% to 6% of the sample.

The donors belonged to the validation cohort of about 120 subjects, which was separate from the 666-subject first cohort. Notes on this clone: Its antigen is currently not known. No much larger clone exists at a distance of one base, and base qualities are not known.

The source is a man aged 18-30 years in good health and CMV-seronegative. This receptor chain uses TRBV5-6 and TRBJ1-3, and the D gene may be TRBD1, 6 bases matching. Material: PBMCs. DNA sequence: TGTGCCAGCAGCCCCGGACAGCTCTCTGGAAACACCATATATTTT. Its translation is CASSPGQLSGNTIYF.